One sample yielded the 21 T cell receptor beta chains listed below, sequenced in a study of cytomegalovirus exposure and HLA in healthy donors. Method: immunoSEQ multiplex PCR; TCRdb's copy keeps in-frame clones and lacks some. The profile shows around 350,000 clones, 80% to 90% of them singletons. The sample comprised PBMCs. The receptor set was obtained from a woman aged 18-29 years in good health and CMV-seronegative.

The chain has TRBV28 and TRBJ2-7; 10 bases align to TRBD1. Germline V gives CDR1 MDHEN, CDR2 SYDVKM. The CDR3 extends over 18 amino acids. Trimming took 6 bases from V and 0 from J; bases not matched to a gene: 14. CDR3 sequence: CASSSLSRDRGSSYEQYF. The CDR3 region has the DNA TGTGCCAGCAGCTCGCTGTCCCGGGACAGGGGCAGCTCCTACGAGCAGTACTTC.

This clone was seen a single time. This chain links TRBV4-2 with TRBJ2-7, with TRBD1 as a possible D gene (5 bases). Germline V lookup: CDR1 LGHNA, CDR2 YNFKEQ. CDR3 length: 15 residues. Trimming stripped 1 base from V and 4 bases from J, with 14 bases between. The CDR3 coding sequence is TGTGCCAGCAGCCAAGTGGCCAGGGAAGTTTACGAGCAGTACTTC. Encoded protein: CASSQVAREVYEQYF.

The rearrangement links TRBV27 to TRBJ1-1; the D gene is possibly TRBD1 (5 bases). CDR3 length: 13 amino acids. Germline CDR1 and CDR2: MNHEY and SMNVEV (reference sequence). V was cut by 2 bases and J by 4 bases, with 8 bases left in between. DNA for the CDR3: TGTGCCAGCAGTTTACAGGGTTCCACTGAAGCTTTCTTT. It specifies CASSLQGSTEAFF.

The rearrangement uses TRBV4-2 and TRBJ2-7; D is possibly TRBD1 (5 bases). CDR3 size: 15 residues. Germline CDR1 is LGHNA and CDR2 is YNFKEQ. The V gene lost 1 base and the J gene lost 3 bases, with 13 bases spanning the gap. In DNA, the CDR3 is TGTGCCAGCAGCCAAGGACTGCAGGGTGTCTACGAGCAGTACTTC. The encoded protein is CASSQGLQGVYEQYF.

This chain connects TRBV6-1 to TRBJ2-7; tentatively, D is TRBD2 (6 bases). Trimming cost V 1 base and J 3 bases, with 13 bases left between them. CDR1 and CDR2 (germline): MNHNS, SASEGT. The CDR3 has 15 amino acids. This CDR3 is CASSEGGGNLYEQYF. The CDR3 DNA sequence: TGTGCCAGCAGTGAAGGTGGAGGGAACCTCTACGAGCAGTACTTC.

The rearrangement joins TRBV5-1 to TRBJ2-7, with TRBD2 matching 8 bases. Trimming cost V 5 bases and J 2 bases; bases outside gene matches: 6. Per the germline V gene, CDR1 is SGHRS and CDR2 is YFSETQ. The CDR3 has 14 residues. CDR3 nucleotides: TGCGCCAGCAGTAGGGGTAGCGGGGCCTACGAGCAGTACTTC. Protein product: CASSRGSGAYEQYF.

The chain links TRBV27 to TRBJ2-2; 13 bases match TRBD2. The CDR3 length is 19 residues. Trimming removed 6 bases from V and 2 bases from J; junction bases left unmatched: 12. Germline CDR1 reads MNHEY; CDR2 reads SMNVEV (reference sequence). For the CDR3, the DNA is TGTGCCAGCAGCTCCCTTAGGACTAGCGGGAGCAATAACACCGGGGAGCTGTTTTTT. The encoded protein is CASSSLRTSGSNNTGELFF.

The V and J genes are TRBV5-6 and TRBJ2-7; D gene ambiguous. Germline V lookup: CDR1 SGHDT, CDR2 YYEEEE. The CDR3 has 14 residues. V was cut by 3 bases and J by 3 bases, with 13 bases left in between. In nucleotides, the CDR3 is TGTGCCAGCAGCTCCCCAACCATACTCTACGAGCAGTACTTC. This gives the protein CASSSPTILYEQYF.

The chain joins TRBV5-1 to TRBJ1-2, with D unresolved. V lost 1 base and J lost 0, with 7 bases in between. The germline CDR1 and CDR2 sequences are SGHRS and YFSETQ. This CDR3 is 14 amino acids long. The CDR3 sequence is CASSLPQTNYGYTF. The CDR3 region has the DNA TGCGCCAGCAGCTTGCCCCAGACTAACTATGGCTACACCTTC. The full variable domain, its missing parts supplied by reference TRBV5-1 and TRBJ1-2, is KAGVTQTPRYLIKTRGQQVTLSCSPISGHRSVSWYQQTPGQGLQFLFEYFSETQRNKGNFPGRFSGRQFSNSRSEMNVSTLELGDSALYLCASSLPQTNYGYTFGSGTRLTVV.

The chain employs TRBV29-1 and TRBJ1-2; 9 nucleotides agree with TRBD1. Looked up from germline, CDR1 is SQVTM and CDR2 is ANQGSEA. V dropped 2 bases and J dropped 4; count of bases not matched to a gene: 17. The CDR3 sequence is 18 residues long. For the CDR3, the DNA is TGCAGCGTTGAAAGCCGGGGTGGGGGACAGGGTGCGAGCTATGGCTACACCTTC. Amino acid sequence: CSVESRGGGQGASYGYTF.

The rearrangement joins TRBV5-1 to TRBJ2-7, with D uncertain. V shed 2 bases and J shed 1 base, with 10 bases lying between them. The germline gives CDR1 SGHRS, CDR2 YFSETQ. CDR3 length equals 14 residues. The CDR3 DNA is TGCGCCAGCAGCTTCAGGATCGGATCCTACGAGCAGTACTTC. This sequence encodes CASSFRIGSYEQYF.

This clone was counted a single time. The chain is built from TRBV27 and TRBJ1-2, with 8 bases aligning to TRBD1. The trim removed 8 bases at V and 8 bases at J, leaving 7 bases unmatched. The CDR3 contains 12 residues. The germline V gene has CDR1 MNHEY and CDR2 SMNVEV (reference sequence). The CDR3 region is CASGFTGGGYTF. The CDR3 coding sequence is TGTGCCAGCGGCTTTACAGGGGGAGGCTACACCTTC.

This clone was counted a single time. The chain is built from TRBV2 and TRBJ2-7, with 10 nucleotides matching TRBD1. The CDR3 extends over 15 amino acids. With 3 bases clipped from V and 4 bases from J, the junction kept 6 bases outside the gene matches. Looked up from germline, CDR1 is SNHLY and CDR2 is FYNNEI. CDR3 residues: CASSDLGTGEYEQYF. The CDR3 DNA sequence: TGTGCCAGCAGTGACCTTGGGACAGGGGAGTACGAGCAGTACTTC.

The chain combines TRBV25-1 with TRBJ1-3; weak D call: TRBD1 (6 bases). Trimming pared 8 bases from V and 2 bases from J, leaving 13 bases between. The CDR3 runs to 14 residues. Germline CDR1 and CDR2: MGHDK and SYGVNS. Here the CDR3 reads CASETGNTGNTIYF. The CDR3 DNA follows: TGTGCCAGCGAAACAGGGAACACTGGAAACACCATATATTTT.

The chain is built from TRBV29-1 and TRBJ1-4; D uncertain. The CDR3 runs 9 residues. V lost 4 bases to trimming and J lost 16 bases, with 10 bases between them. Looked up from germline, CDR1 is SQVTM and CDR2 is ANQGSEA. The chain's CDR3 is CSVGGEWFF. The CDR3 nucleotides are TGCAGCGTTGGTGGGGAGTGGTTTTTT.

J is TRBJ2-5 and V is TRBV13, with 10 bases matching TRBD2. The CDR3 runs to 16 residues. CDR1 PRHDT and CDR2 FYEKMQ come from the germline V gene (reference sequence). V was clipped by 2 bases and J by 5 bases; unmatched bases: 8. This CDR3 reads CASSLRLAGVRETQYF. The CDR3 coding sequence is TGTGCCAGCAGCTTAAGGCTAGCGGGAGTTAGGGAGACCCAGTACTTC.

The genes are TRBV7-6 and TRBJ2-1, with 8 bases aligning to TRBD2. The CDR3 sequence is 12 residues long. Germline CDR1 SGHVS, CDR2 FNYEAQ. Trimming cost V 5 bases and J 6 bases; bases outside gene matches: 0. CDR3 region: CASSGTSNEQFF. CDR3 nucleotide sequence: TGTGCCAGCAGCGGGACTAGCAATGAGCAGTTCTTC.

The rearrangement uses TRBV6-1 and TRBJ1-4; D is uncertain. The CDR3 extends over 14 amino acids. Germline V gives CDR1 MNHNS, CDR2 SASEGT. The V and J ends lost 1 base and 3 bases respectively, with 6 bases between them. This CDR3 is CASSEGQANEKLFF. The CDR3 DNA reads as TGTGCCAGCAGTGAAGGGCAGGCTAATGAAAAACTGTTTTTT.

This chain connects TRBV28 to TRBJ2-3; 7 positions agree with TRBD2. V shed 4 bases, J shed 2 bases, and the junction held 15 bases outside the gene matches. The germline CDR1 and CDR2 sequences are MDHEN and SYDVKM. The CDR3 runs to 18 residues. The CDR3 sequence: CASSSPPGGRKTTDTQYF. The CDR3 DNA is TGTGCCAGCAGTTCTCCCCCGGGGGGAAGAAAGACCACAGATACGCAGTATTTT.

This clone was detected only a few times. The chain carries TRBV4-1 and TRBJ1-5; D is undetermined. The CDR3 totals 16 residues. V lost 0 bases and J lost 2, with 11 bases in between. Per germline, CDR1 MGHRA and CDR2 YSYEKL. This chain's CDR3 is CASSQDIGRRNQPQHF. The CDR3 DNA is TGCGCCAGCAGCCAAGATATCGGGAGGCGCAATCAGCCCCAGCATTTT.

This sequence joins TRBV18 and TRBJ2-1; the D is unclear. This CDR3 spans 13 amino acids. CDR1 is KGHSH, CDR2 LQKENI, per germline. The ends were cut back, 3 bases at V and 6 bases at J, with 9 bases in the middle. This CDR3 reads CASSPLTRNEQFF. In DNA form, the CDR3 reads TGTGCCAGCTCACCGCTTACTCGCAATGAGCAGTTCTTC.